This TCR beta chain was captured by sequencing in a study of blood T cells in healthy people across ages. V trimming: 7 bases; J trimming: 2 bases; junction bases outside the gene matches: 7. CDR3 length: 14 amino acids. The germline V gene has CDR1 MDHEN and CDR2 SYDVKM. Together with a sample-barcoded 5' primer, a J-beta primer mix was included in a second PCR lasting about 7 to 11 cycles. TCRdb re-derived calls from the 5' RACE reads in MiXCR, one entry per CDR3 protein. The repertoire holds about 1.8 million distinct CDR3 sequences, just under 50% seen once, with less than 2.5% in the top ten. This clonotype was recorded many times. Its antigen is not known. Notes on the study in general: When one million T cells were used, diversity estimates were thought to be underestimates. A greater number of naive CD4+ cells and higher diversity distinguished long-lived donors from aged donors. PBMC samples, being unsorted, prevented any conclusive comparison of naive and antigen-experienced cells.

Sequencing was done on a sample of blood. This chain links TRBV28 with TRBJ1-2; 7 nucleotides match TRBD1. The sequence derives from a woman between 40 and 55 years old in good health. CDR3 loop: CASTGQSLNYGYTF. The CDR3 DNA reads TGTGCCAGCACGGGACAGAGCCTCAACTATGGCTACACCTTC.